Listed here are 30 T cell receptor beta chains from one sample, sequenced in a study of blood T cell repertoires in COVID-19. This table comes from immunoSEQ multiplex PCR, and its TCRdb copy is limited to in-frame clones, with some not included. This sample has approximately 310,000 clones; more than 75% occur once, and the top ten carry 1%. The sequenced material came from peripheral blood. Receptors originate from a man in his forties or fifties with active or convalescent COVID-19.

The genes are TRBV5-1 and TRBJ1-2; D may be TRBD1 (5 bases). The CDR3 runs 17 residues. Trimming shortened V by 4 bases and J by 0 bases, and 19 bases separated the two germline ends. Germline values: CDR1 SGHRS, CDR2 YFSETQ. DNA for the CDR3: TGCGCCAGCAGCCTATTCGGACCTTCGACAGCTAACTATGGCTACACCTTC. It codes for CASSLFGPSTANYGYTF.

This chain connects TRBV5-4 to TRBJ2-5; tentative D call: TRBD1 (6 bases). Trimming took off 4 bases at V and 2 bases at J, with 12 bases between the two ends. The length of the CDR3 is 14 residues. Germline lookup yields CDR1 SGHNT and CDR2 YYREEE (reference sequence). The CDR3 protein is CASSRQDGQETQYF. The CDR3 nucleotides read TGTGCCAGCAGCCGACAGGACGGACAAGAGACCCAGTACTTC.

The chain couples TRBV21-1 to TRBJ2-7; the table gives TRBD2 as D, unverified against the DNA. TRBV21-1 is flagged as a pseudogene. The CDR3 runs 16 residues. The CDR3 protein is CASSPCNSGLGDEQYF. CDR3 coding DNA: TGTGCCAGCAGCCCTTGTAACTCGGGTCTCGGGGACGAGCAGTACTTC.

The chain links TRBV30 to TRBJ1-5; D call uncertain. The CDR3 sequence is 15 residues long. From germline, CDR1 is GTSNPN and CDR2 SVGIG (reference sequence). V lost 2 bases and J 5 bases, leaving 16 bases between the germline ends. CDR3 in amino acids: CAWSPNSGRDQPQHF. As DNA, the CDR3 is TGTGCCTGGAGTCCGAACAGCGGGAGGGATCAGCCCCAGCATTTT. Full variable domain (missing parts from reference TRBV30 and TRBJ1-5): SQTIHQWPATLVQPVGSPLSLECTVEGTSNPNLYWYRQAAGRGLQLLFYSVGIGQISSEVPQNLSASRPQDRQFILSSKKLLLSDSGFYLCAWSPNSGRDQPQHFGDGTRLSIL.

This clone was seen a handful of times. This CDR3 reads CASIPRGAGNQPQHF. The CDR3 nucleotides are TGTGCCAGTATTCCCAGGGGTGCGGGCAATCAGCCCCAGCATTTT. The chain recombines TRBV19 with TRBJ1-5; possible D gene TRBD1, 6 bases. Trimming shortened V by 7 bases and J by 2 bases, and 15 bases separated the two germline ends. CDR1 LNHDA and CDR2 SQIVND come from the germline V gene (reference sequence). This CDR3 is built from 15 residues.

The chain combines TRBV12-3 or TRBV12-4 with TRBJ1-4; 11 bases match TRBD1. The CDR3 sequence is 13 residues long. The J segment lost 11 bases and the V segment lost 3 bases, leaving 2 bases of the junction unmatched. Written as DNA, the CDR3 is TGTGCCAGCAGTTTTGGACAGGGGGCTAAACTGTTTTTT. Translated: CASSFGQGAKLFF.

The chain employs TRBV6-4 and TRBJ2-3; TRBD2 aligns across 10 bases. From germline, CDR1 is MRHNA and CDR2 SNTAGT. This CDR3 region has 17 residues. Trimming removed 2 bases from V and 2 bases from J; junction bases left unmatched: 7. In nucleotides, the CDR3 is TGTGCCAGCAGTGACAGTGCTAGCGGGGGTCACACAGATACGCAGTATTTT. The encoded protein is CASSDSASGGHTDTQYF.

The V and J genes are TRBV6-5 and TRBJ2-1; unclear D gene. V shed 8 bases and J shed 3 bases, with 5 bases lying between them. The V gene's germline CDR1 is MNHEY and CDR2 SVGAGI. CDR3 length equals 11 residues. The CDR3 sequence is CASLGYNEQFF. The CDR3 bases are TGTGCCAGCCTCGGCTACAATGAGCAGTTCTTC.

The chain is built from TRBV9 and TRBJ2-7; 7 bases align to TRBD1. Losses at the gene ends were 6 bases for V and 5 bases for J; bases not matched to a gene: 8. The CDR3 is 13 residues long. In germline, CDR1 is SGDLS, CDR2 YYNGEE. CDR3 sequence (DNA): TGTGCCAGCAACCAGGGTGGACAGGACGAGCAGTACTTC. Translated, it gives CASNQGGQDEQYF.

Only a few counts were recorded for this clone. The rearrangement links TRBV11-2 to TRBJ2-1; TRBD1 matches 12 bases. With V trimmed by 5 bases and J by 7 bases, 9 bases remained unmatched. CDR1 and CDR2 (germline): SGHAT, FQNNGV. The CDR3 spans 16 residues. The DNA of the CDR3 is TGTGCCAGCAGCCTTATGGGACAGGGGGCGCTTAATGAGCAGTTCTTC. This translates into CASSLMGQGALNEQFF.

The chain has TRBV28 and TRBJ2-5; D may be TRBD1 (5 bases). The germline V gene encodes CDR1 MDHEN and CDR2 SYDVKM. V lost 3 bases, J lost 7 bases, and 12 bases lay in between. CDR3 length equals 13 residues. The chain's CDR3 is CASSFSQGATQYF. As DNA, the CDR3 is TGTGCCAGCAGTTTTAGCCAGGGTGCGACCCAGTACTTC.

DNA of the CDR3: TGTGCCAGTAGTCCTGTCCCCGGGGAGCTGTTTTTT. Translated: CASSPVPGELFF. V is TRBV19 and J is TRBJ2-2; D not resolved. Looked up from germline, CDR1 is LNHDA and CDR2 is SQIVND (reference sequence). There are 12 residues in the CDR3. Trimming stripped 5 bases from V and 6 bases from J, with 7 bases between.

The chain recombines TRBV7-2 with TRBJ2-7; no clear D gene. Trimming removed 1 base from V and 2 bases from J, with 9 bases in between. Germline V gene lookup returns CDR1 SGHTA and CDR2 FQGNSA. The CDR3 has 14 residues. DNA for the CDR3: TGTGCCAGCAGCTTAGTTGCAGGTCCCTACGAGCAGTACTTC. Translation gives CASSLVAGPYEQYF. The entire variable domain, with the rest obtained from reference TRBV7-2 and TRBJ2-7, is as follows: GAGVSQSPSNKVTEKGKDVELRCDPISGHTALYWYRQSLGQGLEFLIYFQGNSAPDKSGLPSDRFSAERTGGSVSTLTIQRTQQEDSAVYLCASSLVAGPYEQYFGPGTRLTVT.

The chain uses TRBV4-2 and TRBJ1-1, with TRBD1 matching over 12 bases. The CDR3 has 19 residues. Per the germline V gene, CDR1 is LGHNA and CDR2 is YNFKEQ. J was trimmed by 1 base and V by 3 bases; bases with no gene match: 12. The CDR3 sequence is CASSHAAGTGGPGNTEAFF. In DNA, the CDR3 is TGTGCCAGCAGCCACGCCGCCGGGACAGGGGGCCCGGGGAACACTGAAGCTTTCTTT.

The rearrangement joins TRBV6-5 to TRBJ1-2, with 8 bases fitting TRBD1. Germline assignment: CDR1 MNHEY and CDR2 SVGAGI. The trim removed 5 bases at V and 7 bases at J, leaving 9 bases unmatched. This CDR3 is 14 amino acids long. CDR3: CASSPLTGVAGYTF. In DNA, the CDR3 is TGTGCCAGCAGTCCTTTGACAGGGGTGGCTGGCTACACCTTC.

This CDR3 reads CASSPSRDSHSEQYF. DNA for the CDR3: TGTGCCAGCTCACCATCCCGGGACTCACATTCCGAGCAGTACTTC. The chain uses TRBV18 and TRBJ2-7; perhaps TRBD2 as D (6 bases). This CDR3 has 15 residues. The germline CDR1 and CDR2 sequences are KGHSH and LQKENI. V shed 2 bases and J shed 6 bases, with 17 bases lying between them. Complete variable domain (other parts from reference TRBV18 and TRBJ2-7): NAGVMQNPRHLVRRRGQEARLRCSPMKGHSHVYWYRQLPEEGLKFMVYLQKENIIDESGMPKERFSAEFPKEGPSILRIQQVVRGDSAAYFCASSPSRDSHSEQYFGPGTRLTVT.

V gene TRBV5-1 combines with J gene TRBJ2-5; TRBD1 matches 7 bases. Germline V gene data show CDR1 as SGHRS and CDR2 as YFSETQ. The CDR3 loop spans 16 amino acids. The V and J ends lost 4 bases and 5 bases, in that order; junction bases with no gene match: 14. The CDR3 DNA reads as TGCGCCAGCAGCGGCCAGGGACAGATCCGGGGCGAGACCCAGTACTTC. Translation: CASSGQGQIRGETQYF.

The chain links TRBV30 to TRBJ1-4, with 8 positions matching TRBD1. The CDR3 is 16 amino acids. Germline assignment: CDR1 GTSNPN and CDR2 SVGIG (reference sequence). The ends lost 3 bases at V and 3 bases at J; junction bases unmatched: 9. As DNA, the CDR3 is TGTGCCTGGAGCCCCGGCGACAGGGGATCTAATGAAAAACTGTTTTTT. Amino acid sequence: CAWSPGDRGSNEKLFF.

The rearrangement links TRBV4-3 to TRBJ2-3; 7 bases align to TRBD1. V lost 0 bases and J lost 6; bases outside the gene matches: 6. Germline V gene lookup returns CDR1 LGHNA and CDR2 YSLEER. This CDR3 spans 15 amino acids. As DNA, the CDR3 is TGCGCCAGCAGCCAAGATCCCCAGGGGGTTGATACGCAGTATTTT. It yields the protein CASSQDPQGVDTQYF.

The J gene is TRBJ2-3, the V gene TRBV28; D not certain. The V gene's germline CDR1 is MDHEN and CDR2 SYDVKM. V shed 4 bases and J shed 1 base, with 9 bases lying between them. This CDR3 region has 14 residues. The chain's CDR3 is CASSWSDRTDTQYF. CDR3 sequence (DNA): TGTGCCAGCAGTTGGAGTGATCGCACAGATACGCAGTATTTT.

CDR3 protein: CASSLREAQRESNTGELFF. Written as DNA, the CDR3 is TGTGCCAGCAGCTTAAGGGAAGCCCAGCGGGAGAGTAACACCGGGGAGCTGTTTTTT. V and J are TRBV7-8 and TRBJ2-2; 8 bases map to TRBD2. Germline trimming cut 2 bases from V and 2 bases from J; bases unmatched to any gene: 13. The CDR3 covers 19 residues. Germline loops: CDR1 SGHVS, CDR2 FQNEAQ.

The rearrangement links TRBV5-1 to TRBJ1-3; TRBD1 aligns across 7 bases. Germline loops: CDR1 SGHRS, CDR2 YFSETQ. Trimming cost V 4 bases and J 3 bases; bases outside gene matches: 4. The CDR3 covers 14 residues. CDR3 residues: CASSLTGVGNTIYF. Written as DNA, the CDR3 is TGCGCCAGCAGCCTCACAGGGGTTGGAAACACCATATATTTT.

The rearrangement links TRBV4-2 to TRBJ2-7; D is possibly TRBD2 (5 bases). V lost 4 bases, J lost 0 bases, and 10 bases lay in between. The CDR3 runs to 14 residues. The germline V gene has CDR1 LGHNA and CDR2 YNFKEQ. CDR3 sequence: CASSRADYSYEQYF. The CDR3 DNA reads TGTGCCAGCAGCCGAGCTGACTACTCCTACGAGCAGTACTTC.

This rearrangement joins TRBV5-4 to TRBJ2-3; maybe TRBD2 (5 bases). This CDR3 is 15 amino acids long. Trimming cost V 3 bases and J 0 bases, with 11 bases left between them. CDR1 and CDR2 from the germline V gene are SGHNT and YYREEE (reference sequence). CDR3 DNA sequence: TGTGCCAGCAGCTCCCAGCTAGCTAGCACAGATACGCAGTATTTT. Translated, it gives CASSSQLASTDTQYF.

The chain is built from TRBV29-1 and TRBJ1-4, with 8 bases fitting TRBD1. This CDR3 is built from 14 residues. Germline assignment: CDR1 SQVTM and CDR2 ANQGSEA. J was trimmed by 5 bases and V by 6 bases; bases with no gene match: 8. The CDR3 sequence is CSVNTGGGNEKLFF. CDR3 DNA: TGCAGCGTCAATACAGGGGGAGGGAATGAAAAACTGTTTTTT.

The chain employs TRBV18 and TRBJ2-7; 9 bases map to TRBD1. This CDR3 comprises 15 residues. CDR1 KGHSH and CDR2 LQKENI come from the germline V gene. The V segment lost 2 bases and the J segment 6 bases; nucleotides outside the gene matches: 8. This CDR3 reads CASSPDRGSVGEQYF. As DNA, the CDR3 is TGTGCCAGCTCACCAGACAGGGGGTCTGTGGGCGAGCAGTACTTC.

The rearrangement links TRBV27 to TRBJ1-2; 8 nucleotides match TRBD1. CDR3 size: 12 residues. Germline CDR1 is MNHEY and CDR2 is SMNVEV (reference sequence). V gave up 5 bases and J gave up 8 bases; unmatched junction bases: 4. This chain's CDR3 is CASSRTGLGYTF. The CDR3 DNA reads TGTGCCAGCAGTCGGACAGGGCTGGGCTACACCTTC.

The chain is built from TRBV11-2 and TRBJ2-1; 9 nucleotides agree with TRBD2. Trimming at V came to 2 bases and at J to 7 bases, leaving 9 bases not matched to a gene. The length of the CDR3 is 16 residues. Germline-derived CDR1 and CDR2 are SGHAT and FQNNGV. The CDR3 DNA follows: TGTGCCAGCAGCTTACTTAGCGGGAGATCCAGGAATGAGCAGTTCTTC. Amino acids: CASSLLSGRSRNEQFF.

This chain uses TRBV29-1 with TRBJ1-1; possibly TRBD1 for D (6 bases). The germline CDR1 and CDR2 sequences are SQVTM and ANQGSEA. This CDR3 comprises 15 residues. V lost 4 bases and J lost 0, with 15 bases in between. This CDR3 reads CSVGGGSGMNTEAFF. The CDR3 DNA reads TGCAGCGTTGGGGGGGGCTCTGGGATGAACACTGAAGCTTTCTTT.

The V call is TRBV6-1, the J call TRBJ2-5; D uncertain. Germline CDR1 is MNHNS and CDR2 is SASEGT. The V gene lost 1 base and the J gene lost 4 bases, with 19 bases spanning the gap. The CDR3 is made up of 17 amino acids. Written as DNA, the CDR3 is TGTGCCAGCAGTGAAGTTTGGGTTGGCGTAGAGCGAGAGACCCAGTACTTC. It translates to CASSEVWVGVERETQYF.